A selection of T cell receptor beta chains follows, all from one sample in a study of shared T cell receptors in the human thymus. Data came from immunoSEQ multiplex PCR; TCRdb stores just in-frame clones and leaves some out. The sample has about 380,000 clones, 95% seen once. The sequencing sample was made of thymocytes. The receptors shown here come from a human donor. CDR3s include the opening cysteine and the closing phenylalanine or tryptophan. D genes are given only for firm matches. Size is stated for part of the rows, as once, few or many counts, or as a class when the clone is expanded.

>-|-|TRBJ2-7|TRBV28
TGTGCCAGCAGTTTCGCTAGCGAGTCCGAGCAGTACTTC
CASSFASESEQYF
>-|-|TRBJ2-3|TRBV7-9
TGTGCCAGCAGCTCCTTCGAGGGGGGGACAGATACGCAGTATTTT
CASSSFEGGTDTQYF
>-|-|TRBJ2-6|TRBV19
TGTGCCAGTAGTATAGGGGGTTGGGGTCCTGGGGCCAACGTCCTGACTTTC
CASSIGGWGPGANVLTF
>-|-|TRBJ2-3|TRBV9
TGTGCCAGCAGCGTAGGTGGCGCAGATACGCAGTATTTT
CASSVGGADTQYF
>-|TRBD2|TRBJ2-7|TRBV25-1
TGTGCCAGCAGTGACCCGTCGACTAGCGGTGACTCCTACGAGCAGTACTTC
CASSDPSTSGDSYEQYF
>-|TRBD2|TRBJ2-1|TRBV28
TGTGCCAGCAGTGACGGACTAGCGGGAGGGAGGAATGAGCAGTTCTTC
CASSDGLAGGRNEQFF
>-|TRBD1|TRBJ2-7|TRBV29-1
TGCAGCGTTCAGGGGACAGGGAACAACGAGCAGTACTTC
CSVQGTGNNEQYF
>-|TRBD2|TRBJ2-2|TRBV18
TGTGCCAGCTCACCAAGTGAGACTAGCGGGAGTAACACCGGGGAGCTGTTTTTT
CASSPSETSGSNTGELFF
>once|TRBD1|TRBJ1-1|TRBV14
TGTGCCAGCAGCCAAGAATTCCCGGGGACAGACATGAACACTGAAGCTTTCTTT
CASSQEFPGTDMNTEAFF
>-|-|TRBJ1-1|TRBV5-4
TGTGCCAGCACCCCTGAGGGACACTGGAACACTGAAGCTTTCTTT
CASTPEGHWNTEAFF
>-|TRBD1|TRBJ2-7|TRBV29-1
TGCAGCGTCATGGGACAGGCTTTCTACGAGCAGTACTTC
CSVMGQAFYEQYF
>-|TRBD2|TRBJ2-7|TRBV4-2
TGTGCCAGCAGCCAAGGATCGGGACTAGCGGATCTCTACGAGCAGTACTTC
CASSQGSGLADLYEQYF
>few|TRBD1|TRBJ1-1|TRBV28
TGTGCCAGCAGCGAGGGGGCGGGGAACACTGAAGCTTTCTTT
CASSEGAGNTEAFF
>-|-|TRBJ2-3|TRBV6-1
TGTGCCAGCCGACTAGTAGCAGATACGCAGTATTTT
CASRLVADTQYF
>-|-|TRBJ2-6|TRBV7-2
TGTGCCAGCAGCTTAGCGCTCGGCTCTGGGGCCAACGTCCTGACTTTC
CASSLALGSGANVLTF
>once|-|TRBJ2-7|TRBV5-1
TGCGCCAGCAGCTTGGGCCCGGTCGGCGAGCAGTACTTC
CASSLGPVGEQYF
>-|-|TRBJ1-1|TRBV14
TGTACCAGCAGCCCAGCCGGCGAGAACACTGAAGCTTTCTTT
CTSSPAGENTEAFF
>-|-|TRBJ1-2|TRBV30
TGTGCCTGGAGTGTACGGGGTGGCTACACCTTC
CAWSVRGGYTF
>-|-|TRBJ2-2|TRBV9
TGTGCCAGCAGCCCTAAAATCACCGGGGAGCTGTTTTTT
CASSPKITGELFF
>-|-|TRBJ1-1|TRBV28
TGTGCCAGCAGTTTACCCCACACTGAAGCTTTCTTT
CASSLPHTEAFF
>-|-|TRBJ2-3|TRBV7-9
TGTGCCAGCAGTGCCATGAGGAGTCAGGAGGATACGCAGTATTTT
CASSAMRSQEDTQYF
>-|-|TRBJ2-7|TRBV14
TGTGCCAGCAGCCAAGATCCGGTTCAGGGGGCTAGCGGGGTCTACGAGCAGTACTTC
CASSQDPVQGASGVYEQYF
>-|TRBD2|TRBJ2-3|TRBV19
TGTGCCAGTAGTATGGGGCGGGAGAGGACCACAGATACGCAGTATTTT
CASSMGRERTTDTQYF
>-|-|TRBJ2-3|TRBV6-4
TGTGCCAGCAGTGGAGGGGGACAGTCCGGGACTAGTGATACGCAGTATTTT
CASSGGGQSGTSDTQYF
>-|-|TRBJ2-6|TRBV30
TGTGCCTGGACACCTCTCTGGGCCAACGTCCTGACTTTC
CAWTPLWANVLTF
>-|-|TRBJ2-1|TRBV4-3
TGCGCCAGCAGCGCCCGTCCCAATGAGCAGTTCTTC
CASSARPNEQFF
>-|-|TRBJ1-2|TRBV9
TGTGCCAGCAGCGACGCCCCGGGGGGTCAAGGGGATGGCTACACCTTC
CASSDAPGGQGDGYTF
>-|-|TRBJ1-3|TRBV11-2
TGTGCCAGCAGCTTAGATAGAGGAAACACCATATATTTT
CASSLDRGNTIYF
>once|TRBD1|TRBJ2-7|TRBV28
TGTGCCAGCAGTATCCGGACAGGCCGCTTTTCCTACGAGCAGTACTTC
CASSIRTGRFSYEQYF
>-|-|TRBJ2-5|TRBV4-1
TGCGCCAGCAGCGGTGGGGAATTGTGGATGGAGCGCGAGGAGACCCAGTACTTC
CASSGGELWMEREETQYF
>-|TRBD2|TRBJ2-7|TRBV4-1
TGCGCCAGCAGCCTACATAGTCCCCAGAGACTAGCGGGAGTTTGGTACGAGCAGTACTTC
CASSLHSPQRLAGVWYEQYF
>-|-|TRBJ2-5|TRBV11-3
TGTGCCAGCAGCTTGGCAGGGGACCAAGAGACCCAGTACTTC
CASSLAGDQETQYF
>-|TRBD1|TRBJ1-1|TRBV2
TGTGCCAGCAGTCAACCACAGGGGGCGCCCCTGGTAGCTTTCTTT
CASSQPQGAPLVAFF
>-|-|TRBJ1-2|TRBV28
TGTGCCAGCAGTCCCCGCTACTTTCATGGCTACACCTTC
CASSPRYFHGYTF
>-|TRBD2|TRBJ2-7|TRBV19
TGTGCCAGTAGTTCGGCTCTCTCTCTGGGACTAAACTACGAGCAGTACTTC
CASSSALSLGLNYEQYF
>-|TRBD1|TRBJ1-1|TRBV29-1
TGCAGCGTTGGAGGCTCCGGACAGGGGATTGAAGCTTTCTTT
CSVGGSGQGIEAFF
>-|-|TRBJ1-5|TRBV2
TGTGCCAGCACCGCGGGGAGGGTCAGGGGAAGTGAAGGGGAAGTGGGGGTTCAGCCCCAGCATTTT
CASTAGRVRGSEGEVGVQPQHF
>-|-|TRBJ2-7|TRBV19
TGTGCCAGTAGTATCACAGTTATCTACGAGCAGTACTTC
CASSITVIYEQYF
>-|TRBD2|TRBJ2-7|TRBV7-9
TGTGCCAGCAGCCCCGGGACTAGTTGGAGGGAGCAGTACTTC
CASSPGTSWREQYF
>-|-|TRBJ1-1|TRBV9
TGTGCCAGCAGCGTCTTCGGGGACACTGAAGCTTTCTTT
CASSVFGDTEAFF
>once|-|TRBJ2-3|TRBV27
TGTGCCAGCAGTTTGGACCAAGGCACAGATACGCAGTATTTT
CASSLDQGTDTQYF
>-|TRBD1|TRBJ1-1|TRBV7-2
TGTGCCAGCAGCTTACCACAGGGGGACACTGAAGCTTTCTTT
CASSLPQGDTEAFF
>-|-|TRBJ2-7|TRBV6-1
TGTGCCAGCAGTGAGGCAGGGTGGGGATACTACGAGCAGTACTTC
CASSEAGWGYYEQYF
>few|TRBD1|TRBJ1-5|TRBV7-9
TGTGCCAGCAGCTTAGCAGACAGGGGCCATCAGCCCCAGCATTTT
CASSLADRGHQPQHF
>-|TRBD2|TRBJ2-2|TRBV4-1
TGCGCCAGCAGCCACACTTCAACTAGCGGGAGGGCGGGAGCCGGGGAGCTGTTTTTT
CASSHTSTSGRAGAGELFF
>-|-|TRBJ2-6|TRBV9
TGTGCCAGCAGTGTTCGGAGCTCTGGGGCCAACGTCCTGACTTTC
CASSVRSSGANVLTF
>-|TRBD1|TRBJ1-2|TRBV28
TGTGCCAGCAGTCACCTCAGGGGGGGGTATGGCTACACCTTC
CASSHLRGGYGYTF
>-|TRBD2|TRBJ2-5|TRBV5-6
TGTGCCAGCAGCTTGGCCCCGGGAGGGCTGGGGCAAGAGACCCAGTACTTC
CASSLAPGGLGQETQYF
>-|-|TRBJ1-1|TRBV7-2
TGTGCCAGCAGCTTTCGAGGACAGCCGGGCACTGAAGCTTTCTTT
CASSFRGQPGTEAFF